One and the same sample provided the 25 T cell receptor beta chains below, sequenced in a study of PD-1 blockade in classical Hodgkin lymphoma. Exposure to brentuximab vedotin varied, and each patient had relapsed following autologous stem cell transplantation. Assay used: immunoSEQ multiplex PCR; TCRdb lists only in-frame clones, some missing. The data show about 32,000 clones, 80% to 90% seen once. The source was peripheral blood mononuclear cells (PBMCs), collected at baseline. These receptors came from a human donor with classical Hodgkin lymphoma.

This chain uses TRBV5-8 with TRBJ2-7; 9 bases fit TRBD1. V lost 2 bases, J lost 4 bases, and 7 bases stayed unmatched. Germline CDR1 SGHTS, CDR2 YDEGEE. The CDR3 covers 15 residues. CDR3 DNA sequence: TGTGCCAGCAGCTTCCCCGGGACAGGGATTTACGAGCAGTACTTC. It is translated as CASSFPGTGIYEQYF.

The rearrangement uses TRBV9 and TRBJ2-7, with 8 bases fitting TRBD1. This CDR3 has 16 residues. Germline CDR1 and CDR2: SGDLS and YYNGEE. V dropped 3 bases and J dropped 5; count of bases not matched to a gene: 13. The CDR3 region is CASSGTPRTGSNEQYF. The CDR3 DNA follows: TGTGCCAGCAGCGGCACCCCGAGGACAGGGTCCAACGAGCAGTACTTC.

The rearrangement joins TRBV9 to TRBJ1-2; a possible D gene is TRBD1 (5 bases). The CDR3 spans 18 residues. The V gene's germline CDR1 is SGDLS and CDR2 YYNGEE. V lost 0 bases and J lost 2, with 20 bases in between. The CDR3 coding sequence is TGTGCCAGCAGCGTAGAGTTTTTCCCCGTCGGGGCCAACTATGGCTACACCTTC. It translates to CASSVEFFPVGANYGYTF. Combining the CDR3 with reference TRBV9 and TRBJ1-2 gives the whole variable domain DSGVTQTPKHLITATGQRVTLRCSPRSGDLSVYWYQQSLDQGLQFLIQYYNGEERAKGNILERFSAQQFPDLHSELNLSSLELGDSALYFCASSVEFFPVGANYGYTFGSGTRLTVV.

The V and J genes are TRBV15 and TRBJ2-7, with D possibly being TRBD2 (5 bases). The V end was cut by 3 bases, the J end by 4 bases, with 13 bases between. CDR3 size: 14 residues. Per germline, CDR1 LNHNV and CDR2 YYDKDF (reference sequence). CDR3: CATSRRAQEYEQYF. In DNA, the CDR3 is TGTGCCACCAGCAGGAGGGCGCAGGAGTACGAGCAGTACTTC. Full variable domain (rest looked up from reference TRBV15 and TRBJ2-7): DAMVIQNPRYQVTQFGKPVTLSCSQTLNHNVMYWYQQKSSQAPKLLFHYYDKDFNNEADTPDNFQSRRPNTSFCFLDIRSPGLGDTAMYLCATSRRAQEYEQYFGPGTRLTVT.

Sample share makes this clone medium-sized (0.01 to 0.1%). The V gene is TRBV7-2, the J gene TRBJ1-1; D may be TRBD1 (6 bases). The CDR3 is 13 residues long. Trimming pared 2 bases from V and 4 bases from J, leaving 8 bases between. Germline CDR1 reads SGHTA; CDR2 reads FQGNSA. The CDR3 is CASSLQGSTEAFF. CDR3 sequence (DNA): TGTGCCAGCAGCTTACAGGGGAGCACTGAAGCTTTCTTT. Complete variable domain (other parts from reference TRBV7-2 and TRBJ1-1): GAGVSQSPSNKVTEKGKDVELRCDPISGHTALYWYRQSLGQGLEFLIYFQGNSAPDKSGLPSDRFSAERTGGSVSTLTIQRTQQEDSAVYLCASSLQGSTEAFFGQGTRLTVV.

The DNA for the CDR3 is TGTGCCAGCAGTCAATTGGGCTATGGCTACACCTTC. Encoded protein: CASSQLGYGYTF. The rearrangement uses TRBV2 and TRBJ1-2; D gene uncertain. From germline, CDR1 is SNHLY and CDR2 FYNNEI. This CDR3 has 12 amino acids. Trimming removed 5 bases at V and 4 bases at J, with 8 bases between.

J is TRBJ1-1 and V is TRBV6-6; TRBD1 might be the D (5 bases). In germline, CDR1 is MNHNY, CDR2 SVGAGI (reference sequence). V was cut by 6 bases and J by 8 bases, with 13 bases left in between. CDR3 size: 12 residues. CDR3 coding DNA: TGTGCCAGCAGACTACTCGGGGCGGAAGCTTTCTTT. This sequence encodes CASRLLGAEAFF.

The chain uses TRBV19 and TRBJ1-2, with D possibly being TRBD1 (5 bases). Trimming pared 8 bases from V and 6 bases from J, leaving 16 bases between. This CDR3 has 13 amino acids. CDR1 and CDR2 from the germline V gene are LNHDA and SQIVND (reference sequence). The DNA for the CDR3 is TGTGCCAGTGGGGGATTCCAGAAGAATGGCTACACCTTC. Protein product: CASGGFQKNGYTF.

This clone was detected only a few times. The chain combines TRBV11-2 with TRBJ2-1; D possibly corresponds to TRBD2 (5 bases). The V gene's germline CDR1 is SGHAT and CDR2 FQNNGV. With 3 bases removed from V and 12 bases from J, the gap between germline ends came to 15 bases. There are 13 residues in the CDR3. CDR3 residues: CASSFGLLRVQFF. In nucleotides, the CDR3 is TGTGCCAGCAGCTTTGGCTTGCTGCGGGTGCAGTTCTTC.

The V call is TRBV19, the J call TRBJ1-1; D perhaps matches TRBD1 (5 bases). This CDR3 has 14 residues. Germline CDR1 LNHDA, CDR2 SQIVND (reference sequence). The V end was cut by 7 bases, the J end by 0 bases, with 12 bases between. The CDR3 sequence is CASIGGALNTEAFF. In nucleotides, the CDR3 is TGTGCCAGTATCGGAGGGGCGTTGAACACTGAAGCTTTCTTT.

Only one count was recorded for this clone. The chain couples TRBV7-9 to TRBJ2-3, with D possibly being TRBD2 (5 bases). This CDR3 is built from 13 residues. Between the trimmed V and J ends, which lost 5 bases and 6 bases, there was a span of 12 bases. The germline V gene encodes CDR1 SEHNR and CDR2 FQNEAQ (reference sequence). This CDR3 is CASSARWEDTQYF. The CDR3 DNA sequence: TGTGCCAGCAGCGCCCGGTGGGAGGATACGCAGTATTTT.

This chain joins TRBV18 and TRBJ1-2; no clear D gene. The V gene's germline CDR1 is KGHSH and CDR2 LQKENI. V lost 0 bases, J lost 1 base, and 6 bases lay in between. This CDR3 is built from 14 residues. CDR3 loop: CASSPPSINYGYTF. CDR3 sequence (DNA): TGTGCCAGCTCACCACCGTCCATTAACTATGGCTACACCTTC.

CDR3 sequence: CASSLGGGNNEQFF. CDR3 in DNA: TGTGCCAGCAGCTTGGGGGGCGGGAACAATGAGCAGTTCTTC. The chain combines TRBV11-3 with TRBJ2-1, with D perhaps TRBD1 or TRBD2 (6 bases each). The germline gives CDR1 SGHNT, CDR2 YENEEA. CDR3 length: 14 residues. V lost 3 bases, J lost 5 bases, and 11 bases lay in between.

The genes are TRBV18 and TRBJ1-5, with D tentatively TRBD1 (5 bases). Germline CDR1 KGHSH, CDR2 LQKENI. Between the trimmed V and J ends, which lost 1 base and 0 bases, there was a span of 13 bases. CDR3 length: 17 amino acids. The CDR3 DNA reads as TGTGCCAGCTCACCACGACAGAGGGATTATAGCAATCAGCCCCAGCATTTT. It encodes CASSPRQRDYSNQPQHF.

This chain links TRBV27 with TRBJ1-2; a weak D match, TRBD1 (5 bases). From germline, CDR1 is MNHEY and CDR2 SMNVEV (reference sequence). This CDR3 is 15 amino acids long. Trimming cost V 1 base and J 4 bases, with 13 bases left between them. CDR3 DNA: TGTGCCAGCAGTTTATTCGGGGGTAGGTCCTATGGCTACACCTTC. This sequence encodes CASSLFGGRSYGYTF.

This clone is classed as medium-sized. This chain's CDR3 is CASAPEADYEQYF. DNA for the CDR3: TGTGCCAGCGCCCCCGAGGCAGACTACGAGCAGTACTTC. J is TRBJ2-7 and V is TRBV7-6; unclear D gene. CDR3 length: 13 residues. V was pared by 8 bases and J by 3 bases, with 14 bases between. Per germline, CDR1 SGHVS and CDR2 FNYEAQ.

The chain carries TRBV7-8 and TRBJ1-1; 7 bases fit TRBD1. The length of the CDR3 is 13 residues. Germline CDR1 and CDR2: SGHVS and FQNEAQ. V lost 8 bases and J lost 3; bases outside the gene matches: 6. CDR3 amino acids: CASGSQGDTEAFF. For the CDR3, the DNA is TGTGCCAGCGGATCTCAGGGGGACACTGAAGCTTTCTTT.

This clone was seen only once. The rearrangement joins TRBV5-1 to TRBJ2-1; 12 bases match TRBD2. V lost 5 bases and J lost 5; bases outside the gene matches: 5. CDR1 and CDR2 from the germline V gene are SGHRS and YFSETQ. The CDR3 contains 15 residues. The CDR3 loop is CASSSLAGGNNEQFF. Written as DNA, the CDR3 is TGCGCCAGCAGTTCACTAGCGGGGGGAAACAATGAGCAGTTCTTC.

The chain recombines TRBV29-1 with TRBJ1-1; 7 bases fit TRBD1. The CDR3 has 14 amino acids. CDR1 and CDR2 (germline): SQVTM, ANQGSEA. Germline trimming cut 5 bases from V and 7 bases from J; bases unmatched to any gene: 13. CDR3 in amino acids: CSVRQNQGGFEAFF. The CDR3 DNA follows: TGCAGCGTTCGCCAAAATCAGGGGGGATTTGAAGCTTTCTTT.

The rearrangement uses TRBV18 and TRBJ1-2, with TRBD1 matching 11 bases. V was clipped by 6 bases and J by 4 bases; unmatched bases: 4. CDR3 size: 14 residues. The germline CDR1 and CDR2 sequences are KGHSH and LQKENI. The CDR3 region has the DNA TGTGCCAGCTCCCCCGGACAGGGGGCCTATGGCTACACCTTC. This gives the protein CASSPGQGAYGYTF.

The V call is TRBV9, the J call TRBJ2-3; D unclear. Germline V gives CDR1 SGDLS, CDR2 YYNGEE. The length of the CDR3 is 15 residues. The V end was cut by 0 bases, the J end by 0 bases, with 8 bases between. CDR3 sequence reads: CASSVGLVSTDTQYF. CDR3 in DNA: TGTGCCAGCAGCGTAGGGCTTGTTAGCACAGATACGCAGTATTTT.

The rearrangement uses TRBV7-9 and TRBJ2-3; TRBD1 aligns across 8 bases. J was trimmed by 4 bases and V by 4 bases; bases with no gene match: 7. The CDR3 is made up of 15 amino acids. CDR1 is SEHNR, CDR2 FQNEAQ, per germline (reference sequence). CDR3 nucleotides: TGTGCCAGCAGCTCTAGGACAGGGTACCCAGATACGCAGTATTTT. Encoded protein: CASSSRTGYPDTQYF.

This chain joins TRBV6-6 and TRBJ2-7, with a weak D call TRBD1 (5 bases). Per the germline V gene, CDR1 is MNHNY and CDR2 is SVGAGI (reference sequence). The CDR3 spans 12 residues. The V and J ends lost 8 bases and 6 bases respectively, with 14 bases between them. Here the CDR3 DNA reads TGTGCCAGCTCCCAGGGTACACGCGAGCAGTACTTC. This sequence encodes CASSQGTREQYF.

This chain joins TRBV27 and TRBJ1-1; no reliable D call. Trimming removed 6 bases at V and 0 bases at J, with 20 bases between. Looked up from germline, CDR1 is MNHEY and CDR2 is SMNVEV (reference sequence). This CDR3 spans 17 amino acids. The CDR3 spells CASSRRDDSFMNTEAFF. The CDR3 coding sequence is TGTGCCAGCAGCCGGAGGGATGACTCCTTCATGAACACTGAAGCTTTCTTT.

The chain is built from TRBV7-8 and TRBJ1-2; D is unresolved. V lost 3 bases and J 4 bases, leaving 6 bases between the germline ends. Germline CDR1 is SGHVS and CDR2 is FQNEAQ. The CDR3 covers 12 residues. In nucleotides, the CDR3 is TGTGCCAGCAGCTTCGGGAGCTATGGCTACACCTTC. This translates into CASSFGSYGYTF.